This T cell receptor (beta chain) was obtained from a study of shared T cell receptors in the human thymus. Only a few counts were recorded for this clone. The CDR3 covers 19 residues. Losses at the gene ends were 0 bases for V and 4 bases for J; bases not matched to a gene: 18. Looked up from germline, CDR1 is SGHDT and CDR2 is YYEEEE. The protocol was immunoSEQ multiplex PCR, while the TCRdb copy is restricted to in-frame clones and leaves out a portion. Of some 760,000 clones detected, approximately 83% appear once; the ten largest clones hold under 0.012%. These sequences were also reported in another study, on human thymus T cells. That report adds: Those donating were healthy Finnish infants in corrective surgery for congenital heart defects. The thymus tissue came from resections taken during corrective heart surgery. Among thymic and blood repertoires, usage of V and J genes appeared biased. Related research described thymic repertoires that were highly overlapping among unrelated individuals.

Input material: thymocytes. The chain uses TRBV5-6 and TRBJ2-7; 8 nucleotides agree with TRBD1. The sequence was obtained from a girl in the first two years of life with a congenital heart defect. CDR3 nucleotide sequence: TGTGCCAGCAGCTTGGCGTCCCGGGACAGGTTTGGGGTCCTATACGAGCAGTACTTC. Its translation is CASSLASRDRFGVLYEQYF.